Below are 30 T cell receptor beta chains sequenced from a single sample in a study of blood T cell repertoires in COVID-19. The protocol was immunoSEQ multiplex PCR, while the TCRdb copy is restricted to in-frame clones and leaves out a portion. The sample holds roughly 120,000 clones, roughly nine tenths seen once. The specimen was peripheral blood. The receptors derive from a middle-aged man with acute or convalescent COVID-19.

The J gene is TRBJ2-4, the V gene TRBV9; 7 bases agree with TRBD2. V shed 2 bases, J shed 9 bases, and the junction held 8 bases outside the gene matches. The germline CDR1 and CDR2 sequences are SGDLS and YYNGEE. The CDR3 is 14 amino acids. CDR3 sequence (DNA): TGTGCCAGCAGCGTGGGCGGGAGCTCGGGCATTCAGTACTTC. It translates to CASSVGGSSGIQYF.

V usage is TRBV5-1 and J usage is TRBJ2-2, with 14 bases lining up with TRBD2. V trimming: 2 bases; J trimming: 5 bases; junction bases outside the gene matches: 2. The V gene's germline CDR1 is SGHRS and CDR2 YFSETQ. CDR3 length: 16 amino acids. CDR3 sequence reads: CASSLRTSGRTGELFF. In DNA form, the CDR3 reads TGCGCCAGCAGCTTAAGGACTAGCGGGAGGACCGGGGAGCTGTTTTTT.

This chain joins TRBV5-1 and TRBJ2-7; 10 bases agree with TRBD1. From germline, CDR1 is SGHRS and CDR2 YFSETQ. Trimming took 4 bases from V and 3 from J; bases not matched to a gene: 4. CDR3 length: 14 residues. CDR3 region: CASSPRTGGYEQYF. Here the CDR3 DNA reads TGCGCCAGCAGCCCGCGGACAGGGGGCTACGAGCAGTACTTC.

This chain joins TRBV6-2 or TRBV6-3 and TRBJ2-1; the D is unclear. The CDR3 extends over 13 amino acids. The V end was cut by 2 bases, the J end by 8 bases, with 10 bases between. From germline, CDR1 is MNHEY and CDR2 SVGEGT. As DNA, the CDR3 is TGTGCCAGCAGTTACCTTTCGGTGTATGAGCAGTTCTTC. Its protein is CASSYLSVYEQFF.

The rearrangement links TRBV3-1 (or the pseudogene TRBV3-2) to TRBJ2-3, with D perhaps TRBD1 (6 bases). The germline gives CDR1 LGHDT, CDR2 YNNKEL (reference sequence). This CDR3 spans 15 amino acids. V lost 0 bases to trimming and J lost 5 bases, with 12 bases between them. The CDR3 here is CASSQDTQGGDTQYF. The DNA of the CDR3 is TGTGCCAGCAGCCAAGATACACAGGGTGGAGATACGCAGTATTTT.

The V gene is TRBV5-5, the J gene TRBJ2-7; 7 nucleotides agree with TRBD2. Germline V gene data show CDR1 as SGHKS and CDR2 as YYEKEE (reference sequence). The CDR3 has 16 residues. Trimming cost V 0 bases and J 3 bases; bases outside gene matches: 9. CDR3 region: CASSLEGGGSSYEQYF. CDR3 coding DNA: TGTGCCAGCAGCTTGGAGGGCGGGGGTTCAAGCTACGAGCAGTACTTC.

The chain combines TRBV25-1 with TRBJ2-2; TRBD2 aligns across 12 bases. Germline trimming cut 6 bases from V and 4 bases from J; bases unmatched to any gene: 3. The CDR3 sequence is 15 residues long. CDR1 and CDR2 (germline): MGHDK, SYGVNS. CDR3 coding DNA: TGTGCCAGCAGGACTAGCGGGAGAAGCACCGGGGAGCTGTTTTTT. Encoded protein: CASRTSGRSTGELFF.

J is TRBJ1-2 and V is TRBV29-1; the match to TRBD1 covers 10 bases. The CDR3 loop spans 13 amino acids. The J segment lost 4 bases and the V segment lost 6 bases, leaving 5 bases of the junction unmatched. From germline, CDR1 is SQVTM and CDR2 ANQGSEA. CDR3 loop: CSVGTGEAYGYTF. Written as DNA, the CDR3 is TGCAGCGTAGGGACAGGGGAGGCCTATGGCTACACCTTC.

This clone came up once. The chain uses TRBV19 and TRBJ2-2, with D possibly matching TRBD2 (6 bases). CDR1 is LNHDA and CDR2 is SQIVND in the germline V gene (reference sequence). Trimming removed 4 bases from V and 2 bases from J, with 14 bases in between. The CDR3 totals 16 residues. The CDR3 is CASSSPGLPNTGELFF. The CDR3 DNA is TGTGCCAGTAGTAGTCCGGGACTCCCTAACACCGGGGAGCTGTTTTTT.

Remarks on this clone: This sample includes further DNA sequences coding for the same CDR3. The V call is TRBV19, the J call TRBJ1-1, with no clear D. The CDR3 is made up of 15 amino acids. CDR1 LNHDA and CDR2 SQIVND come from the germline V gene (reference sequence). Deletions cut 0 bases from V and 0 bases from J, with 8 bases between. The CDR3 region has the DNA TGTGCCAGTAGTATAGATCGGGAGTTGAACACTGAAGCTTTCTTT. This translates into CASSIDRELNTEAFF.

DNA of the CDR3: TGTGCCAGCAGCTTCGACGCGGCTGGAAACACCATATATTTT. Translation: CASSFDAAGNTIYF. The chain employs TRBV7-9 and TRBJ1-3, with D hard to call. The length of the CDR3 is 14 residues. Germline-derived CDR1 and CDR2 are SEHNR and FQNEAQ (reference sequence). The V and J ends lost 3 bases and 2 bases respectively, with 8 bases between them.

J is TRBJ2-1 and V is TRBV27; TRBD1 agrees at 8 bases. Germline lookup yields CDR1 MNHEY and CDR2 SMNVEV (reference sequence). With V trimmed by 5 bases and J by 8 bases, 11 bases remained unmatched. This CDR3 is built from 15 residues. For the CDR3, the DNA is TGTGCCAGCAGTCCAGGGGGCCCCGGCTGGGATGAGCAGTTCTTC. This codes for CASSPGGPGWDEQFF.

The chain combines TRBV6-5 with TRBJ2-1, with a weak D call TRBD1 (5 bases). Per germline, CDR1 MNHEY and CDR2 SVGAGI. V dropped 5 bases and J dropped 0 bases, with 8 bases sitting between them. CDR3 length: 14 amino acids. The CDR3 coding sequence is TGTGCCAGCAGTCGACAGTCCTCCTACAATGAGCAGTTCTTC. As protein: CASSRQSSYNEQFF.

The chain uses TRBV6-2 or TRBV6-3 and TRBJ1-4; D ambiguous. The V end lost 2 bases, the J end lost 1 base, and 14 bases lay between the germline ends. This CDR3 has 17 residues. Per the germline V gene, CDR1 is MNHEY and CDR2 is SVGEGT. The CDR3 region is CASSYPPGRRTNEKLFF. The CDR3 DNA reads TGTGCCAGCAGTTACCCGCCGGGGAGGCGAACTAATGAAAAACTGTTTTTT.

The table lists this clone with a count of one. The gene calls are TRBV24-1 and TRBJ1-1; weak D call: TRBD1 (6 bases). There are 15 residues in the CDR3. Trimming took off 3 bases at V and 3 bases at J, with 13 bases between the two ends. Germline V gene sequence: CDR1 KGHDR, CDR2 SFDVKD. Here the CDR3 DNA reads TGTGCCACCAGTGATGGCGGACAGAGGGACACTGAAGCTTTCTTT. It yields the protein CATSDGGQRDTEAFF.

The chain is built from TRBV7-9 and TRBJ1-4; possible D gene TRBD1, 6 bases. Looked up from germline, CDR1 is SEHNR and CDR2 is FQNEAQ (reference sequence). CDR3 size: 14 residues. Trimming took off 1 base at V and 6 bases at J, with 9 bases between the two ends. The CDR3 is CASSLGQEYEKLFF. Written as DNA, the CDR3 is TGTGCCAGCAGCTTAGGACAGGAGTATGAAAAACTGTTTTTT. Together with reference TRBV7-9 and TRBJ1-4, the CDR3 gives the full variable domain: DTGVSQNPRHKITKRGQNVTFRCDPISEHNRLYWYRQTLGQGPEFLTYFQNEAQLEKSRLLSDRFSAERPKGSFSTLEIQRTEQGDSAMYLCASSLGQEYEKLFFGSGTQLSVL.

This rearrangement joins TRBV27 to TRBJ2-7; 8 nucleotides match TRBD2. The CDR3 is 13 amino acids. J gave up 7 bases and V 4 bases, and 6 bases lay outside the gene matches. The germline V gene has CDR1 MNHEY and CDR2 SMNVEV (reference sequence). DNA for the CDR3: TGTGCCAGCAGTTCGGGAGGGTCTATAGAGCAGTACTTC. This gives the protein CASSSGGSIEQYF.

CDR3 loop: CASSSYRDGYGYTF. Written as DNA, the CDR3 is TGTGCCAGCAGCTCCTACAGGGACGGCTATGGCTACACCTTC. The chain employs TRBV5-4 and TRBJ1-2, with D possibly matching TRBD1 (6 bases). The V gene lost 3 bases and the J gene lost 4 bases, with 13 bases spanning the gap. Per the germline V gene, CDR1 is SGHNT and CDR2 is YYREEE (reference sequence). The CDR3 contains 14 residues.

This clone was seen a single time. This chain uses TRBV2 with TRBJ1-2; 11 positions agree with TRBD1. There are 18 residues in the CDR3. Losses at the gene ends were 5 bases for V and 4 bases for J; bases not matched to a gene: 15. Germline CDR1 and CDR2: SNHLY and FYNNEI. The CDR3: CASSRLPGQGESPYGYTF. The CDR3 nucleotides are TGTGCCAGCAGTAGATTACCGGGACAGGGGGAGAGTCCCTATGGCTACACCTTC.

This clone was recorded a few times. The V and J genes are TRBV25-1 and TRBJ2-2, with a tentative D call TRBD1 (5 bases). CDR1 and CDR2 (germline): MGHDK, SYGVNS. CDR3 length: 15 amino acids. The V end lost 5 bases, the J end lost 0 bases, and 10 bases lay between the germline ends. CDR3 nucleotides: TGTGCCAGCAGTCCCCAGACAGCGAACACCGGGGAGCTGTTTTTT. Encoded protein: CASSPQTANTGELFF. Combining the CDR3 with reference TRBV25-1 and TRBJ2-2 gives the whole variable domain EADIYQTPRYLVIGTGKKITLECSQTMGHDKMYWYQQDPGMELHLIHYSYGVNSTEKGDLSSESTVSRIRTEHFPLTLESARPSHTSQYLCASSPQTANTGELFFGEGSRLTVL.

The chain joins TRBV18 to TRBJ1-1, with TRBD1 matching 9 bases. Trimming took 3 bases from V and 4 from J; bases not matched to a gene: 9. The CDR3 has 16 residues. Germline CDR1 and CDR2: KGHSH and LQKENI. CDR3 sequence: CASSPSAQGASTEAFF. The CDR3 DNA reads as TGTGCCAGCTCACCGAGCGCACAGGGGGCGAGCACTGAAGCTTTCTTT.

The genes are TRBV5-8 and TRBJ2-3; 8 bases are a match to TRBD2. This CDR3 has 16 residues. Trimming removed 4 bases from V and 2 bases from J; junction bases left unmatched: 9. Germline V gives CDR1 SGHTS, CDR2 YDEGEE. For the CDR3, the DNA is TGTGCCAGCAGCAAGGGAACTAGCGGTAACACAGATACGCAGTATTTT. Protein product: CASSKGTSGNTDTQYF.

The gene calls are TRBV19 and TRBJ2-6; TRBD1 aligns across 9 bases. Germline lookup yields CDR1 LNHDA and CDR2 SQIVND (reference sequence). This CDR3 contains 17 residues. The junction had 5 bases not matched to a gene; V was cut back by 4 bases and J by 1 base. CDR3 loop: CASSKGQGSSGANVLTF. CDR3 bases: TGTGCCAGTAGTAAGGGACAGGGTTCTTCTGGGGCCAACGTCCTGACTTTC.

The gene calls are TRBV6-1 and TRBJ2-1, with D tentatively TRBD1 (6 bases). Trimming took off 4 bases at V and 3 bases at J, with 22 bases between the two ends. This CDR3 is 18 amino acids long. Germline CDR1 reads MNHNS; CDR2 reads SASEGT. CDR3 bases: TGTGCCAGCAGTGCTATTCAATTCTCAGGGGAGAACTACAATGAGCAGTTCTTC. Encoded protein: CASSAIQFSGENYNEQFF.

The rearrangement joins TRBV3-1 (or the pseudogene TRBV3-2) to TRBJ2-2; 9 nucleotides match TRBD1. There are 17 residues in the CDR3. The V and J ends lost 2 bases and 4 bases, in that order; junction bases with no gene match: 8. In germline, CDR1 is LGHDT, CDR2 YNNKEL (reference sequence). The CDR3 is CASSQRSGQGSTGELFF. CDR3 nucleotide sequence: TGTGCCAGCAGCCAAAGATCGGGACAGGGTTCCACCGGGGAGCTGTTTTTT.

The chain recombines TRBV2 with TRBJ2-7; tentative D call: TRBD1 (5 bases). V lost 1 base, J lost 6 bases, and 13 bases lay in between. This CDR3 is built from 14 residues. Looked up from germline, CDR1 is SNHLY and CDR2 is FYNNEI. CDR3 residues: CASSEESGNLEQYF. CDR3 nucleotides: TGTGCCAGCAGTGAAGAATCAGGGAATCTCGAGCAGTACTTC.

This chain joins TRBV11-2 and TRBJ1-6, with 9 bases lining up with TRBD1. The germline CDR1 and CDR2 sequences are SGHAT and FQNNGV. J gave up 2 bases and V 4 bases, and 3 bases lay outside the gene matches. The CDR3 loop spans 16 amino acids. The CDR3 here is CASSSGTGTYNSPLHF. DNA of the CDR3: TGTGCCAGCAGCTCCGGGACAGGGACCTATAATTCACCCCTCCACTTT. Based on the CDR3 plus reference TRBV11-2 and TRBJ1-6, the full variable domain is EAGVAQSPRYKIIEKRQSVAFWCNPISGHATLYWYQQILGQGPKLLIQFQNNGVVDDSQLPKDRFSAERLKGVDSTLKIQPAKLEDSAVYLCASSSGTGTYNSPLHFGNGTRLTVT.

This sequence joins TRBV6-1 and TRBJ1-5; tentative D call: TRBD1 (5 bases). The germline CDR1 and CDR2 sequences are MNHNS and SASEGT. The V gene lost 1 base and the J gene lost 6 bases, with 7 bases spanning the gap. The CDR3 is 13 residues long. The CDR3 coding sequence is TGTGCCAGCAGTGAAGGCCAGGGTCAGCCCCAGCATTTT. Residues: CASSEGQGQPQHF.

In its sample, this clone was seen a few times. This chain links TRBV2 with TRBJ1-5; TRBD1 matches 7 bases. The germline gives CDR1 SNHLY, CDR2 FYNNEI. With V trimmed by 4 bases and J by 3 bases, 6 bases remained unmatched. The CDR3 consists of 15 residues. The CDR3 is CASSGGTVPNQPQHF. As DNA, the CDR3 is TGTGCCAGCAGTGGAGGGACAGTACCCAATCAGCCCCAGCATTTT. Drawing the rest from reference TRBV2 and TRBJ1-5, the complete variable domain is EPEVTQTPSHQVTQMGQEVILRCVPISNHLYFYWYRQILGQKVEFLVSFYNNEISEKSEIFDDQFSVERPDGSNFTLKIRSTKLEDSAMYFCASSGGTVPNQPQHFGDGTRLSIL.

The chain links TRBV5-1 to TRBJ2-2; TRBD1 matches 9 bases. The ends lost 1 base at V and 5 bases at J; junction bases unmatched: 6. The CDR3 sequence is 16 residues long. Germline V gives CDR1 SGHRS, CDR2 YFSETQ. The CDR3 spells CASSLTGTGRTGELFF. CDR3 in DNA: TGCGCCAGCAGCTTGACCGGGACAGGGAGGACCGGGGAGCTGTTTTTT.